Presented here are 27 T cell receptor beta chains from one specimen sequenced in a study of T cells in Graves' hyperthyroidism and ophthalmopathy. The source material, RNA transcripts, was used to amplify TCR beta CDR3 regions. The HTBI primer set drove a first-round RT-PCR of the TCR CDR3. TCRdb re-called the multiplex PCR reads with MiXCR, one entry per CDR3 protein. The sample holds about 680,000 distinct CDR3 sequences, roughly 32% seen once. Sequencing used blood. All receptors come from a woman aged 40 to 50 with Graves' hyperthyroidism.

The V gene is TRBV9, the J gene TRBJ2-7, with 7 bases identical to TRBD1. V gave up 4 bases and J gave up 7 bases; unmatched junction bases: 8. The CDR3 contains 13 residues. The germline V gene encodes CDR1 SGDLS and CDR2 YYNGEE. The CDR3 loop is CASSTGTVVEQYF. The CDR3 nucleotides read TGTGCCAGCAGCACTGGGACAGTGGTTGAGCAGTACTTC.

This clonotype showed up just once. At one end, the junction sequence differs from germline, possibly due to a read error. The rearrangement uses TRBV5-5 and TRBJ2-2, with a tentative D call TRBD2 (6 bases). Germline CDR1 reads SGHKS; CDR2 reads YYEKEE (reference sequence). The CDR3 spans 18 residues. The CDR3 region has the DNA TGCGCCAGCAGCCAAGATTGGGTTACTTCGGAGGGGTCCGGGGAGCTGTTTTTT. This gives the protein CASSQDWVTSEGSGELFF.

The chain couples TRBV7-2 to TRBJ1-3, with D possibly matching TRBD1 (6 bases). Germline values: CDR1 SGHTA, CDR2 FQGNSA. The CDR3 spans 16 residues. Deletions cut 4 bases from V and 3 bases from J, with 16 bases between. The CDR3, as DNA: TGTGCCAGCAGCTCATTACAGGGAGTTATTGGAAACACCATATATTTT. This translates into CASSSLQGVIGNTIYF.

This clonotype was recorded a few times. The rearrangement joins TRBV20-1 to TRBJ1-4, with D possibly matching TRBD1 (6 bases). Trimming pared 6 bases from V and 2 bases from J, leaving 13 bases between. The CDR3 contains 14 residues. Germline loops: CDR1 DFQATT, CDR2 SNEGSKA (reference sequence). The DNA for the CDR3 is TGCAGTGCCTCGGGGGGGCACACTAATGAAAAACTGTTTTTT. It is translated as CSASGGHTNEKLFF.

The gene calls are TRBV10-3 and TRBJ2-3; 9 nucleotides match TRBD2. This CDR3 spans 14 amino acids. V was pared by 10 bases and J by 5 bases, with 10 bases of the junction left unmatched. The germline gives CDR1 ENHRY, CDR2 SYGVKD. The CDR3 region has the DNA TGTGCCACCTTGCCTAGCGGGACGGGAGATACGCAGTATTTT. Its translation is CATLPSGTGDTQYF.

The chain uses TRBV4-3 and TRBJ2-6; possible D gene TRBD1, 6 bases. The V and J ends lost 0 bases and 0 bases respectively, with 9 bases between them. Germline lookup yields CDR1 LGHNA and CDR2 YSLEER. This CDR3 is built from 17 residues. CDR3 DNA sequence: TGCGCCAGCAGCCAAGATTGGGACACCTCTGGGGCCAACGTCCTGACTTTC. Translated: CASSQDWDTSGANVLTF.

This clonotype was recorded at least ten times. The chain links TRBV7-2 to TRBJ1-1; D gene uncertain. The CDR3 runs 14 residues. Trimming removed 5 bases from V and 0 bases from J, with 10 bases in between. In germline, CDR1 is SGHTA, CDR2 FQGNSA. The CDR3: CASSQTRMNTEAFF. The CDR3 DNA is TGTGCCAGCAGCCAGACGCGGATGAACACTGAAGCTTTCTTT.

This clonotype was observed at least ten times. The chain has TRBV10-3 and TRBJ1-2, with TRBD1 matching 11 bases. There are 15 residues in the CDR3. The V gene end was trimmed by 7 bases and the J gene end by 8 bases; junction bases not matched to a gene: 12. Germline lookup yields CDR1 ENHRY and CDR2 SYGVKD. CDR3 region: CAITPDRGLARGYTF. The CDR3 region has the DNA TGTGCCATCACTCCGGACAGGGGGCTGGCCAGGGGCTACACCTTC.

CDR3 protein: CATEQVFTGELFF. The DNA of the CDR3 is TGTGCCACCGAACAGGTTTTCACCGGGGAGCTGTTTTTT. The chain joins TRBV24-1 to TRBJ2-2; D perhaps matches TRBD1 (5 bases). The CDR3 loop spans 13 amino acids. V lost 9 bases and J 4 bases, leaving 11 bases between the germline ends. The germline gives CDR1 KGHDR, CDR2 SFDVKD.

This clonotype has ten or more counts. This chain connects TRBV7-9 to TRBJ1-3; a possible D gene is TRBD1 (6 bases). V was clipped by 5 bases and J by 7 bases, with 21 bases between them. Germline V lookup: CDR1 SEHNR, CDR2 FQNEAQ (reference sequence). The length of the CDR3 is 16 residues. CDR3 protein: CASSGPGTRTGNTIYF. The CDR3, as DNA: TGTGCCAGCAGCGGACCCGGGACACGGACGGGGAACACCATATATTTT.

This clonotype has ten or more counts. The chain carries TRBV10-3 and TRBJ2-7, with D perhaps matching TRBD1 (6 bases). The length of the CDR3 is 15 residues. Germline CDR1 ENHRY, CDR2 SYGVKD. The germline V and J ends were trimmed by 6 bases and 3 bases, with 18 bases remaining between them. The CDR3 protein is CAIRNKTGYDYEQYF. In DNA form, the CDR3 reads TGTGCCATCAGGAACAAGACAGGTTACGACTACGAGCAGTACTTC.

The chain combines TRBV6-4 with TRBJ1-5; D unresolved. Germline CDR1 reads MRHNA; CDR2 reads SNTAGT. V was trimmed by 7 bases and J by 3 bases, leaving 13 bases between them. The CDR3 extends over 14 amino acids. The CDR3 DNA is TGTGCCAGCATTGGTCGGGGAAACAATCAGCCCCAGCATTTT. This codes for CASIGRGNNQPQHF.

The J gene is TRBJ1-4, the V gene TRBV6-5; tentatively, D is TRBD1 (6 bases). Between the trimmed V and J ends, which lost 6 bases and 0 bases, there was a span of 23 bases. CDR3 length: 19 amino acids. Germline V gene lookup returns CDR1 MNHEY and CDR2 SVGAGI. The CDR3 region has the DNA TGTGCCAGCAGATTACTCGGCTCTTCCCAGGGGACAACTAATGAAAAACTGTTTTTT. Translating gives CASRLLGSSQGTTNEKLFF.

The rearrangement uses TRBV5-6 and TRBJ2-6; either TRBD1 or TRBD2 may supply D (5 bases each). CDR1 and CDR2 from the germline V gene are SGHDT and YYEEEE. Trimming removed 3 bases from V and 0 bases from J, with 13 bases in between. The CDR3 has 17 residues. The CDR3 reads CASSYGTPYSGANVLTF. As DNA, the CDR3 is TGTGCCAGCAGCTACGGGACGCCTTACTCTGGGGCCAACGTCCTGACTTTC.

This clonotype was recorded many times. The chain's CDR3 is CASSRSGTDNQPQHF. In nucleotides, the CDR3 is TGTGCCAGCAGCCGATCTGGGACAGACAATCAGCCCCAGCATTTT. The V and J genes are TRBV7-9 and TRBJ1-5; 7 bases agree with TRBD1. This CDR3 region has 15 residues. Germline V gene sequence: CDR1 SEHNR, CDR2 FQNEAQ (reference sequence). Germline trimming cut 5 bases from V and 3 bases from J; bases unmatched to any gene: 7.

This clonotype was observed many times. The chain carries TRBV7-9 and TRBJ1-1, with D uncertain. This CDR3 spans 9 amino acids. Trimming took off 5 bases at V and 11 bases at J, with 6 bases between the two ends. The germline gives CDR1 SEHNR, CDR2 FQNEAQ (reference sequence). CDR3 amino acids: CASSPGAFF. CDR3 bases: TGTGCCAGCAGCCCCGGGGCTTTCTTT.

The gene calls are TRBV2 and TRBJ1-5; D not certain. This CDR3 has 15 residues. From germline, CDR1 is SNHLY and CDR2 FYNNEI. V was cut by 2 bases and J by 5 bases, with 13 bases left in between. CDR3 residues: CASSELGVPDQPQHF. CDR3 DNA: TGTGCCAGCAGTGAACTCGGGGTTCCCGATCAGCCCCAGCATTTT.

As to this clonotype: Just one base apart from a much larger clone, this may be a read error. This chain joins TRBV10-3 and TRBJ1-2; the match to TRBD1 covers 8 bases. Trimming cost V 1 base and J 8 bases; bases outside gene matches: 12. This CDR3 has 16 residues. The germline gives CDR1 ENHRY, CDR2 SYGVKD. The chain's CDR3 is CAISELCGQGGGGYTF. The DNA of the CDR3 is TGTGCCATCAGTGAGTTGTGCGGACAGGGCGGGGGAGGCTACACCTTC.

This clonotype appeared many times. V gene TRBV20-1 combines with J gene TRBJ2-7; possibly TRBD1 or TRBD2 for D (5 bases each). Trimming took 2 bases from V and 2 from J, leaving 10 bases between them. CDR3 length: 13 amino acids. Germline assignment: CDR1 DFQATT and CDR2 SNEGSKA (reference sequence). The CDR3 nucleotides are TGCAGTGCTAGACTAGAGGGGACCTACGAGCAGTACTTC. This translates into CSARLEGTYEQYF.

V gene TRBV4-2 combines with J gene TRBJ1-1, with 9 bases matching TRBD1. V gave up 4 bases and J gave up 3 bases; unmatched junction bases: 6. Germline CDR1 LGHNA, CDR2 YNFKEQ. The CDR3 runs 15 residues. The CDR3 DNA follows: TGTGCCAGCAGCCTATCCGGGACAGGGTACACTGAAGCTTTCTTT. Encoded protein: CASSLSGTGYTEAFF.

V is TRBV10-3 and J is TRBJ2-6; D unclear. The CDR3 spans 12 residues. The germline CDR1 and CDR2 sequences are ENHRY and SYGVKD. The V end was cut by 7 bases, the J end by 4 bases, with 5 bases between. The chain's CDR3 is CAIKTGANVLTF. The CDR3 DNA sequence: TGTGCCATCAAGACAGGGGCCAACGTCCTGACTTTC.

This clonotype has a count of ten or more. V is TRBV20-1 and J is TRBJ1-1; D ambiguous. The CDR3 consists of 11 residues. Trimming shortened V by 1 base and J by 5 bases, and 5 bases separated the two germline ends. Germline assignment: CDR1 DFQATT and CDR2 SNEGSKA (reference sequence). CDR3 protein: CSARGWTEAFF. The CDR3 DNA is TGCAGTGCTAGAGGGTGGACTGAAGCTTTCTTT.

The chain is built from TRBV20-1 and TRBJ1-3; 9 bases line up with TRBD1. This CDR3 region has 17 residues. V trimming: 0 bases; J trimming: 3 bases; junction bases outside the gene matches: 9. Germline CDR1 and CDR2: DFQATT and SNEGSKA (reference sequence). This CDR3 is CSARDDRGEGHGNTIYF. The CDR3 bases are TGCAGTGCTAGAGATGACAGGGGGGAGGGGCATGGAAACACCATATATTTT.

This clonotype has at least ten counts. V and J are TRBV29-1 and TRBJ2-7; weak D call: TRBD2 (7 bases). CDR1 is SQVTM, CDR2 ANQGSEA, per germline. V was shortened by 4 bases and J by 2 bases, with 18 bases between the two germline ends. The CDR3 is made up of 15 amino acids. This CDR3 reads CSVGRGGGRPYEQYF. Written as DNA, the CDR3 is TGCAGCGTTGGAAGGGGGGGAGGCCGCCCCTACGAGCAGTACTTC.

V gene TRBV9 combines with J gene TRBJ2-6; D may correspond to TRBD1 or TRBD2 (5 bases each). The CDR3 runs 17 residues. Trimming took 4 bases from V and 1 from J, leaving 15 bases between them. The V gene's germline CDR1 is SGDLS and CDR2 YYNGEE. In DNA, the CDR3 is TGTGCCAGCAGCCCCCCCCAGGGACGGTCTGGGGCCAACGTCCTGACTTTC. Residues: CASSPPQGRSGANVLTF.

A note on this clonotype: A junction boundary mismatches the germline segment, possibly from a read error. The CDR3 bases are TGTGCCATCAGGGAGTCCGTGGCTGGGGAGCTGTTTTTT. Encoded protein: CAIRESVAGELFF. The rearrangement joins TRBV10-3 to TRBJ2-2; D gene uncertain. The CDR3 length is 13 residues. Per the germline V gene, CDR1 is ENHRY and CDR2 is SYGVKD.

Regarding this clonotype: A much larger clone lies a single base off, so this may be a read error. The chain has TRBV7-9 and TRBJ2-7; D not resolved. This CDR3 has 12 amino acids. CDR1 and CDR2 (germline): SEHNR, FQNEAQ (reference sequence). The CDR3 is CASSLLVGERYF. In DNA, the CDR3 is TGTGCCAGCAGCCTTCTGGTAGGCGAGCGGTACTTC.